Listed here are 5 T cell receptor beta chains from one sample, sequenced in a study of shared clonotypes between healthy human individuals. Profiling relied on immunoSEQ multiplex PCR, and the TCRdb table lists in-frame clones only, not all of them. The data contain about 650,000 clones, nearly 97% of them singletons. It was CD45RO-negative cells, positively selected for CCR7, that made up naive CD8 cells, with terminally differentiated effector memory CD45RA+ cells excluded. Source material: naive CD8+ T cells sorted from blood. The receptors here all came from a woman aged 25 to 39 in good health.

The V and J genes are TRBV5-5 and TRBJ1-1; TRBD1 agrees at 10 bases. Trimming at V came to 0 bases and at J to 4 bases, leaving 3 bases not matched to a gene. Germline CDR1 is SGHKS and CDR2 is YYEKEE (reference sequence). This CDR3 has 15 amino acids. The CDR3: CASSLDRTGGTEAFF. As DNA, the CDR3 is TGTGCCAGCAGCTTGGATAGGACAGGGGGCACTGAAGCTTTCTTT.

J is TRBJ2-4 and V is TRBV27; 7 bases fit TRBD2. Germline V CDR1 and CDR2: MNHEY, SMNVEV (reference sequence). The CDR3 covers 13 residues. The V and J ends lost 4 bases and 7 bases, in that order; junction bases with no gene match: 4. CDR3 loop: CASSSAGENIQYF. For the CDR3, the DNA is TGTGCCAGCAGTTCGGCGGGGGAGAACATTCAGTACTTC.

V gene TRBV19 combines with J gene TRBJ1-5; D ambiguous. The germline V and J ends were trimmed by 7 bases and 2 bases, with 9 bases remaining between them. This CDR3 comprises 13 residues. Germline V CDR1 and CDR2: LNHDA, SQIVND (reference sequence). The CDR3 loop reads CASKQLGNQPQHF. DNA for the CDR3: TGTGCCAGTAAACAGCTGGGCAATCAGCCCCAGCATTTT.

The chain uses TRBV2 and TRBJ2-3; 13 nucleotides line up with TRBD2. There are 18 residues in the CDR3. J was trimmed by 9 bases and V by 5 bases; bases with no gene match: 17. The germline gives CDR1 SNHLY, CDR2 FYNNEI. In nucleotides, the CDR3 is TGTGCCAGCAGTTTAACCGGGACTAGCGGGAATGCCCTTGAGACGCAGTATTTT. Protein: CASSLTGTSGNALETQYF.

The rearrangement joins TRBV19 to TRBJ1-5; D gene uncertain. There are 13 residues in the CDR3. The germline gives CDR1 LNHDA, CDR2 SQIVND (reference sequence). V was pared by 6 bases and J by 6 bases, with 12 bases between. The CDR3 DNA reads as TGTGCCAGTAGCCAATCACTGCTTCAGCCCCAGCATTTT. This gives the protein CASSQSLLQPQHF.